This is a list of T cell receptor beta chains from one sample in a study of technical replicates of blood from a few donors. The table came from immunoSEQ multiplex PCR; TCRdb's copy has only in-frame clones and leaves some out. This table has about 62,000 clones, about 90% appearing once. The source material was PBMCs. Receptor source: a human donor in good health. Some clones in this sample may be carry-over from other donors' samples. CDR3s include the opening cysteine and the closing phenylalanine or tryptophan. The D gene is left open where the match is weak. Expanded clones get a size class; other rows say once, few or many, or leave the size out.

clone size	CDR3 length	V gene	D gene	J gene	CDR3 protein	CDR3 DNA
NA	14	TRBV27	TRBD1	TRBJ2-7	CASSSGGYSYEQYF	TGTGCCAGCAGCTCAGGGGGCTACTCCTACGAGCAGTACTTC
NA	15	TRBV6-1	NA	TRBJ1-1	CASSELGGDDVRAFF	TGTGCCAGCAGTGAATTAGGGGGGGACGACGTGAGGGCTTTCTTT
NA	15	TRBV27	TRBD2	TRBJ2-2	CASSFGGLVAGELFF	TGTGCCAGCAGTTTCGGAGGACTAGTTGCCGGGGAGCTGTTTTTT
NA	15	TRBV27	NA	TRBJ1-2	CASSSLAGVNYGYTF	TGTGCCAGCAGTTCGCTAGCCGGGGTTAACTATGGCTACACCTTC
NA	14	TRBV18	TRBD2	TRBJ2-3	CASSPALAEPTQYF	TGTGCCAGCTCACCAGCACTAGCGGAGCCAACGCAGTATTTT
NA	10	TRBV20-1	TRBD1	TRBJ1-1	CSVGGDRAFF	TGCAGTGTGGGCGGGGACAGAGCTTTCTTT
NA	15	TRBV4-1	NA	TRBJ2-6	CASSQEGLAANVLTF	TGCGCCAGCAGCCAAGAGGGGCTGGCGGCCAACGTCCTGACTTTC
NA	14	TRBV4-3	TRBD1	TRBJ1-5	CASSQRQGNQPQHF	TGCGCCAGCAGCCAAAGACAGGGGAATCAGCCCCAGCATTTT
once	12	TRBV7-2	NA	TRBJ1-2	CASSLSRSGYTF	TGTGCCAGCAGCTTATCCAGATCGGGCTACACCTTC
NA	16	TRBV7-9	NA	TRBJ2-5	CASSLVAAWSIETQYF	TGTGCCAGCAGCTTAGTTGCGGCGTGGAGTATAGAGACCCAGTACTTC
medium-sized	16	TRBV7-8	NA	TRBJ2-7	CASSLSPRYRTNEQYF	TGTGCCAGCAGCTTATCCCCCCGCTACCGAACCAACGAGCAGTACTTC
NA	13	TRBV7-3	TRBD1	TRBJ1-2	CASSPGQGLGYTF	TGTGCCAGCAGCCCGGGACAGGGTTTAGGCTACACCTTC
NA	15	TRBV5-6	TRBD2	TRBJ2-7	CASSLRGGAPYEQYF	TGTGCCAGCAGCTTACGCGGGGGGGCTCCCTACGAGCAGTACTTC
NA	17	TRBV7-9	TRBD2	TRBJ2-3	CASSLFIAGAISDTQYF	TGTGCCAGCAGCTTATTTATAGCGGGGGCGATCTCAGATACGCAGTATTTT
NA	14	TRBV7-9	NA	TRBJ2-5	CASSLSAGWETQYF	TGTGCCAGCAGCTTATCAGCAGGGTGGGAGACCCAGTACTTC
NA	14	TRBV7-3	TRBD1	TRBJ1-6	CASSDAGTGGSLHF	TGTGCCAGCAGCGACGCCGGGACAGGGGGCTCCCTCCACTTT
NA	15	TRBV10-1	NA	TRBJ1-1	CASSEEEGWSTEAFF	TGCGCCAGCAGTGAGGAAGAGGGATGGAGCACTGAAGCTTTCTTT
NA	14	TRBV18	TRBD1	TRBJ2-5	CASSPGQVNRAQYF	TGTGCCAGCTCACCGGGACAGGTGAATAGGGCCCAGTACTTC
NA	17	TRBV14	TRBD1	TRBJ2-7	CASSQLTGQASTREQYF	TGTGCCAGCAGCCAGCTGACGGGACAGGCTTCGACGAGGGAGCAGTACTTC
NA	12	TRBV10-3	NA	TRBJ1-2	CASGTTSGGYTF	TGTGCCAGCGGGACCACGTCGGGTGGCTACACCTTC
NA	13	TRBV7-2	NA	TRBJ2-5	CASIGGGIGTQYF	TGTGCCAGCATCGGCGGGGGCATTGGTACCCAGTACTTC
NA	16	TRBV5-1	NA	TRBJ2-1	CASSFLTGGPYNEQFF	TGCGCCAGCAGCTTCTTGACGGGGGGCCCTTACAATGAGCAGTTCTTC
NA	16	TRBV10-3	TRBD1	TRBJ1-2	CAISRSGTGLNYGYTF	TGTGCCATCAGTAGGTCCGGGACAGGCCTTAACTATGGCTACACCTTC
NA	18	TRBV11-2	NA	TRBJ1-3	CASSLSQTTRFSGNTIYF	TGTGCCAGCAGCTTAAGCCAGACAACCCGCTTCTCTGGAAACACCATATATTTT
NA	12	TRBV19	NA	TRBJ2-5	CASSIDLETQYF	TGTGCCAGTAGTATAGATCTGGAGACCCAGTACTTC
NA	18	TRBV7-6	TRBD2	TRBJ2-5	CASSQGLAPLQGQETQYF	TGTGCCAGCAGCCAAGGACTAGCACCGCTTCAAGGGCAAGAGACCCAGTACTTC
NA	13	TRBV30	NA	TRBJ1-2	CAWLRGLDYGYTF	TGTGCCTGGCTTCGGGGACTTGACTATGGCTACACCTTC
NA	13	TRBV7-3	NA	TRBJ1-1	CASSFSVNTEAFF	TGTGCCAGCAGCTTTTCAGTGAACACTGAAGCTTTCTTT
NA	14	TRBV28	NA	TRBJ2-6	CASQQGTGANVLTF	TGTGCCAGCCAACAGGGCACTGGGGCCAACGTCCTGACTTTC
NA	15	TRBV4-3	NA	TRBJ1-6	CASSQDFAAVSPLHF	TGCGCCAGCAGCCAAGATTTTGCGGCAGTCTCACCCCTCCACTTT
few	14	TRBV14	NA	TRBJ2-7	CASSQVDSPYEQYF	TGTGCCAGCAGCCAAGTAGACAGCCCCTACGAGCAGTACTTC
few	14	TRBV5-4	NA	TRBJ1-2	CASSLGQGSYGYTF	TGTGCCAGCAGCTTGGGGCAGGGGAGCTATGGCTACACCTTC
NA	14	TRBV7-9	TRBD2	TRBJ2-2	CASSRLAHTGELFF	TGTGCCAGCAGCAGACTAGCCCACACCGGGGAGCTGTTTTTT
NA	16	TRBV4-1	TRBD1	TRBJ1-4	CASSQRSQGAYEKLFF	TGCGCCAGCAGCCAAAGGTCCCAGGGGGCGTATGAAAAACTGTTTTTT
NA	17	TRBV4-2	TRBD2	TRBJ2-5	CASSQEGGREAGETQYF	TGTGCCAGCAGCCAAGAAGGGGGGCGGGAGGCGGGGGAGACCCAGTACTTC
NA	16	TRBV21-1	NA	TRBJ2-7	CASSKKGAGFPYEQYF	TGTGCCAGCAGCAAAAAGGGGGCAGGGTTCCCCTACGAGCAGTACTTC
NA	15	TRBV2	TRBD2	TRBJ2-5	CASRLAGGPLETQYF	TGTGCCAGCAGGCTAGCGGGAGGGCCTTTGGAGACCCAGTACTTC
NA	14	TRBV19	TRBD1	TRBJ2-7	CASSPGTGMYEQYF	TGTGCCAGTAGCCCCGGGACAGGGATGTACGAGCAGTACTTC
NA	15	TRBV6-1	TRBD1	TRBJ2-7	CASSIRDRGLDEQYF	TGTGCCAGCAGTATCCGGGACAGGGGTCTTGACGAGCAGTACTTC